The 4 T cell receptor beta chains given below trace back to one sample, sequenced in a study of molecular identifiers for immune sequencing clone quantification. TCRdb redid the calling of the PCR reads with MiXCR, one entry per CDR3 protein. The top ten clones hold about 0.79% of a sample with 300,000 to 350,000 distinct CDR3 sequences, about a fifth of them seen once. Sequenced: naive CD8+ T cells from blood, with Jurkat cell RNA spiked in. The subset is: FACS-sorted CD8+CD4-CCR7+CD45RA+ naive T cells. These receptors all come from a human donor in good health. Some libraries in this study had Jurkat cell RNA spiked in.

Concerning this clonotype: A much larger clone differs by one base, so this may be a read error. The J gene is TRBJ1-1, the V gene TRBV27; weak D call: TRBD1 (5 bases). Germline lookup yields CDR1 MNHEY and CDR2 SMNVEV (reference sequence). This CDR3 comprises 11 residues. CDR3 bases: TGTGCCAGCAGGGGACCCACTGGAGCTTTCTTT. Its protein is CASRGPTGAFF.

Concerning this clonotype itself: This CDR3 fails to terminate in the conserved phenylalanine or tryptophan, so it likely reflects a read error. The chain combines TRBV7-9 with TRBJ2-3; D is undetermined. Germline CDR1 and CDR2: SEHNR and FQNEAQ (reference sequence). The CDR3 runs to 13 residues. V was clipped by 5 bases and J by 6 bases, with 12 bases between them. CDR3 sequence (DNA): TGTGCCAGCAGCGCGCGTTGGTCGGATACGCAGTATTTA. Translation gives CASSARWSDTQYL.

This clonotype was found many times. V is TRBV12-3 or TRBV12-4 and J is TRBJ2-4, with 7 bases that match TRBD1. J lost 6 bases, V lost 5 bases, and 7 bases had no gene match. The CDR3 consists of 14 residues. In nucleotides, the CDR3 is TGTGCCAGCAGTGCAGGGGGTGCAGGAAACATTCAGTACTTC. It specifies CASSAGGAGNIQYF.

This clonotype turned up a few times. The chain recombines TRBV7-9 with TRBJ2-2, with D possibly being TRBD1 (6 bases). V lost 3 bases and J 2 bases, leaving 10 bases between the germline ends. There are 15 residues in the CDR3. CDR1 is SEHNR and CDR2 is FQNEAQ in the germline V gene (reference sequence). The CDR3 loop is CASSLRGHNTGELFF. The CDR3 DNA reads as TGTGCCAGCAGCTTGAGGGGACACAACACCGGGGAGCTGTTTTTT.